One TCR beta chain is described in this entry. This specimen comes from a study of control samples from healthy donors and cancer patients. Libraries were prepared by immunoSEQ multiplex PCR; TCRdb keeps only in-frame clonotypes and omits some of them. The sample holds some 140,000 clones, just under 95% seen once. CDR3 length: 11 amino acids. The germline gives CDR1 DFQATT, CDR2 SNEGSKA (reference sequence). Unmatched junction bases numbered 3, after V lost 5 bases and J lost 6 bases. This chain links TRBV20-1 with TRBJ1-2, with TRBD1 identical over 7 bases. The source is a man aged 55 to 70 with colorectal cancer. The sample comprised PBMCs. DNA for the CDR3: TGCAGTGCTGCCCAGGGGGATGGCTACACCTTC. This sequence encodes CSAAQGDGYTF.